A single T cell receptor beta chain is shown here with its context. The antigen is undetermined. The data belong to a study of breast tumors, draining lymph nodes, adjacent tissues. This CDR3 is 14 amino acids long. V trimming: 6 bases; J trimming: 3 bases; junction bases outside the gene matches: 1. Looked up from germline, CDR1 is SGHTA and CDR2 is FQGTGA. Study-level results: The lymph node origin of tumor T cells was framed as consistent with a hypothesis, not demonstrated.

Axillary draining lymph nodes of breast cancer patients supplied the node samples. Via MiXCR, TCRdb re-called the multiplex PCR reads, giving one row per CDR3 protein. The repertoire holds some 120,000 distinct CDR3 sequences, with just under 20% as singletons. The receptor was derived from a female donor with breast cancer. Some clones in this sample may be carry-over from other donors' samples. The specimen was axillary lymph node tissue. The chain has TRBV7-3 and TRBJ2-3, with 12 bases matching TRBD2. The CDR3: CASSTSGRTDTQYF. The CDR3 nucleotides are TGTGCCAGCAGTACTAGCGGGAGGACAGATACGCAGTATTTT. Complete variable domain (other parts from reference TRBV7-3 and TRBJ2-3): GAGVSQTPSNKVTEKGKYVELRCDPISGHTALYWYRQSLGQGPEFLIYFQGTGAADDSGLPNDRFFAVRPEGSVSTLKIQRTERGDSAVYLCASSTSGRTDTQYFGPGTRLTVL.